The entry that follows covers one T cell receptor beta chain sequence. Its specificity is unknown. This may arise from a read error, as a much more abundant clone is one base away. V lost 6 bases and J 8 bases, leaving 11 bases between the germline ends. This CDR3 is 11 amino acids long. Germline V CDR1 and CDR2: SQVTM, ANQGSEA. The sample belongs to a study of blood T cells in healthy people across ages. Study-level findings and limits: Diversity estimates drawn from one million T cells were deemed underestimates. There was no known CMV status for donors, so expanded clonotype changes were possibly confounded.

Primed by a sample-barcoded 5' primer and a J-beta primer mix, a second PCR proceeded for 7 to 11 cycles. The template-switch adaptor was a 5' adaptor with 12 random nucleotides. It tagged each cDNA molecule. TCRdb re-analysed the 5' RACE reads in MiXCR, keeping a single row per CDR3 protein. The sample lists some 370,000 distinct CDR3 sequences, roughly half occurring once. Material: blood. V and J are TRBV29-1 and TRBJ2-4; weak D call: TRBD1 (6 bases). This TCR was sampled from a man in his 60s in good health. The CDR3 coding sequence is TGCAGCGTCGACAGGAGAGACATTCAGTACTTC. It translates to CSVDRRDIQYF.